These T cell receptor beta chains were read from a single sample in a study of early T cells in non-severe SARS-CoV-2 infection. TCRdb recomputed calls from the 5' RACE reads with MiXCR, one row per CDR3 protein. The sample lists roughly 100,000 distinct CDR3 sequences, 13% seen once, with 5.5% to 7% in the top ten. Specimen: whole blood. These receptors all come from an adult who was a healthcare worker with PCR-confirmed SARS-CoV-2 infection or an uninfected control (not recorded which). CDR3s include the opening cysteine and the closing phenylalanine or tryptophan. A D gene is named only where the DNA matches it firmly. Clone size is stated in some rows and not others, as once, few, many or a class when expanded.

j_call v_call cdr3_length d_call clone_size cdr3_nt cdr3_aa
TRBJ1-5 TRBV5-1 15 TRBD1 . TGCGCCAGCAGCTTGGGACAGGGGAGCAATCAGCCCCAGCATTTT CASSLGQGSNQPQHF
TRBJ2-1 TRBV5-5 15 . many TGTGCCAGCAGCGGGATCGGAGGTACAAGCAATGAGCAGTTCTTC CASSGIGGTSNEQFF
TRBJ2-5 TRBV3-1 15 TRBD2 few TGTGCCAGCAGCCAAGGGACTAGCGAAGATGGGACCCAGTACTTC CASSQGTSEDGTQYF
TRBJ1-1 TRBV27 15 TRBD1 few TGTGCCAGCTCCTGGGGCAGGGGGCTTGACACTGAAGCTTTCTTT CASSWGRGLDTEAFF
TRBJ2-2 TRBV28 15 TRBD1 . TGTGCCAGCAGTTCCGGGACAGTGAACACCGGGGAGCTGTTTTTT CASSSGTVNTGELFF
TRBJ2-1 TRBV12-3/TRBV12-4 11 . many TGTGCCAGCAGTTCCGGATATGAGCAGTTCTTC CASSSGYEQFF
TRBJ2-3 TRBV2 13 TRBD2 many TGTGCCAGCACTAGCGGGAGTAAAGATACGCAGTATTTT CASTSGSKDTQYF
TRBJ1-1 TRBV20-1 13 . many TGCAGTGCTAGCCGGGGACTGAACACTGAAGCTTTCTTT CSASRGLNTEAFF
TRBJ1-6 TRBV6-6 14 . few TGTGCCAGCAGTGAAAGGGGTTATAATTCACCCCTCCACTTT CASSERGYNSPLHF
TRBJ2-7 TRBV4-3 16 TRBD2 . TGCGCCAGCAGCCGAGGACTAGCGGGAGAATCCTACGAGCAGTACTTC CASSRGLAGESYEQYF
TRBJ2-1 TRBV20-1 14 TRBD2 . TGCAGCGGAGGACCGACTAGCGGGGTCAATGAGCAGTTCTTC CSGGPTSGVNEQFF
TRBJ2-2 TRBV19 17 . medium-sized TGTGCCAGTAGTATCGGTGAAGCGGAGGGGAGAACCGGGGAGCTGTTTTTT CASSIGEAEGRTGELFF
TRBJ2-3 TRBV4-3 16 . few TGCGCCAGCAGCCAAGACCTTGTGGGCGGTACAGATACGCAGTATTTT CASSQDLVGGTDTQYF
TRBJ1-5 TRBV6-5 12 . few TGTGCCAGCAGTCTAAGGTATCAGCCCCAGCATTTT CASSLRYQPQHF
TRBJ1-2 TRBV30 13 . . TGTGCCTGGGAACCGACGGGGAACTATGGCTACACCTTC CAWEPTGNYGYTF
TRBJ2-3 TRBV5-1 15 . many TGCGCCAGCAGCTTGGGAATAGGGCCCACAGATACGCAGTATTTT CASSLGIGPTDTQYF
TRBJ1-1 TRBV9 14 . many TGTGCCAGCAGCGTAAGCGGGGGCAACACTGAAGCTTTCTTT CASSVSGGNTEAFF
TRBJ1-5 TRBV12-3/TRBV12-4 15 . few TGTGCCAGCAGTTTCGGGAGACGGGGCACGGAGCCCCAGCATTTT CASSFGRRGTEPQHF
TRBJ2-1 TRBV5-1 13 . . TGCGCCAGCAGCACTTATTCGATGTACGAGCAGTTCTTC CASSTYSMYEQFF
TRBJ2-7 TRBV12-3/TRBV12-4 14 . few TGTGCCAGCAGGCGACGGTGGAGCTCCTACGAGCAGTACTTC CASRRRWSSYEQYF
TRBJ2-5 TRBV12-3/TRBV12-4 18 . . TGTGCCAGCAGTTTGGTGGCGGTGGGGGCAGGCTACCAAGAGACCCAGTACTTC CASSLVAVGAGYQETQYF
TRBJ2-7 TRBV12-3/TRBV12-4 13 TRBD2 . TGTGCCAGCAGTTTCGACGGGGGGTACGAGCAGTACTTC CASSFDGGYEQYF
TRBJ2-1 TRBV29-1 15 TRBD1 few TGCAGCGTTGAAGGCCCGGGACAGGGCTACAATGAGCAGTTCTTC CSVEGPGQGYNEQFF
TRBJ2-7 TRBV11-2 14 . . TGTGCCAGCAGCCCGCCGCCGGCATCCTACGAGCAGTACTTC CASSPPPASYEQYF
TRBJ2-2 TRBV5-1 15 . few TGCGCCAGCAGCCCCCTGACTGGGGATTGGAGGGAGCTGTTTTTT CASSPLTGDWRELFF
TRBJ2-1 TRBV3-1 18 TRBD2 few TGTGCCAGCAGCCGCGGACTAGCGGGAGGGAGCTCCTACAATGAGCAGTTCTTC CASSRGLAGGSSYNEQFF
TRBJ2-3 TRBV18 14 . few TGTGCCAGCTCACCAGGGACCAAAACAGATACGCAGTATTTT CASSPGTKTDTQYF
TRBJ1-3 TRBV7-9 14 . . TGTGCCAGCAGCACCGCAGGGCCAGGAAACACCATATATTTT CASSTAGPGNTIYF
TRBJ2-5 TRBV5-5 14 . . TGTGCCAGCAGCTTGGAGCCAAGCGGGGAGACCCAGTACTTC CASSLEPSGETQYF
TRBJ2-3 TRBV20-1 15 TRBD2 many TGCAGCCCAGACGGACTAGCGGAAAACACAGATACGCAGTATTTT CSPDGLAENTDTQYF
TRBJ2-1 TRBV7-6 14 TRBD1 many TGTGCCAGCAGCTTTAGGGACAGGGCGGGCGAGCAGTTCTTC CASSFRDRAGEQFF
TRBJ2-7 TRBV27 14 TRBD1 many TGTGCCAGCAGCCCCGGGACAGTAGTCTACGAGCAGTACTTC CASSPGTVVYEQYF
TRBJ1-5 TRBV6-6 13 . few TGTGCCAGCACCCCACCGACGTTGGTGCCCCAGCATTTT CASTPPTLVPQHF